This is a list of T cell receptor beta chains from one sample in a study of read filtering for tumor transcriptome and immune sequencing. TCRdb reanalysed the reads using MiXCR and keeps one entry per CDR3 protein. In the table there are around 130,000 distinct CDR3 sequences, about 12% of which are singletons. Sequenced material: a population of CD138-negative cells sorted from bone marrow. The source of these receptors is a donor at least 40 years old with multiple myeloma. Each CDR3 is given with its conserved first and last residue.

j_call	v_call	cdr3_aa
TRBJ1-1	TRBV6-5	CASSLKWANTEAFF
TRBJ2-1	TRBV20-1	CSARDNIFPLRDNEQFF
TRBJ1-5	TRBV10-3	CAIRPGQAQPQHF
TRBJ1-1	TRBV10-3	CAISRQENTEAFF
TRBJ2-5	TRBV5-6	CASSLAGAGETQYF
TRBJ2-3	TRBV7-3	CASSLRGTTDTQYF
TRBJ1-5	TRBV5-6	CAPSSEVGGEDQPQHF
TRBJ2-6	TRBV2	CASSKDAYSGANVLTF
TRBJ2-3	TRBV29-1	CSVRGLAVTDTRYF
TRBJ1-5	TRBV18	CASSPSSPTVGQPQHF
TRBJ2-1	TRBV19	CASSSWGNEQFF
TRBJ1-4	TRBV30	CAWSGPSGEKLFF
TRBJ2-7	TRBV7-2	CASSPYGPYEQYF
TRBJ2-1	TRBV6-2/TRBV6-3	CASSYPGGRINNEQFF
TRBJ2-3	TRBV14	CASSQLGRGFSTDTQYF
TRBJ2-1	TRBV11-2	CASSPASASEQFF
TRBJ2-5	TRBV19	CASRPEGAFETETQYF
TRBJ2-7	TRBV7-9	CASGGGASLLEQYF
TRBJ2-7	TRBV25-1	CASSVQQSPYEQYF
TRBJ2-1	TRBV12-3/TRBV12-4	CASRSSLRDSSYNEQFF
TRBJ1-1	TRBV27	CASGRTQLFITEAFF
TRBJ2-5	TRBV7-9	CASSLWTSVQETQYF
TRBJ1-2	TRBV6-4	CASSPGRLGYGYTF
TRBJ1-6	TRBV11-2	CASSGMGGYHNSPLHF
TRBJ2-7	TRBV6-1	CASSERGSYEQYF
TRBJ2-7	TRBV15	CATSRVREGLNEQYF
TRBJ1-4	TRBV10-3	CAISDPKRHREKLFF
TRBJ2-3	TRBV6-5	CASRPARWGLAGDTQYF
TRBJ1-5	TRBV27	CASRIDGLPNQPQHF
TRBJ2-1	TRBV20-1	CSARDLEVAEQFF
TRBJ2-1	TRBV12-3/TRBV12-4	CASIKLAGETVSYNEQFF
TRBJ1-1	TRBV11-2	CASFGLGTEAFF
TRBJ2-7	TRBV7-2	CASSFPGLAGYELYF
TRBJ2-1	TRBV6-6	CASSSPSGSPPNEQFF
TRBJ2-3	TRBV5-1	CASSLSSSEGDTQYF
TRBJ2-1	TRBV11-3	CASSLGTSSYNEQFF
TRBJ2-3	TRBV4-2	CASSPFAGGPADTQYF
TRBJ1-5	TRBV5-5	CASSLAGGLSNQPQHF
TRBJ2-6	TRBV5-6	CASSLGGVVLTF
TRBJ2-7	TRBV20-1	CSAMLRDLKEQYF
TRBJ2-7	TRBV5-1	CASSLAVSSYEQYF
TRBJ1-1	TRBV19	CASTLYAGGTEAFF
TRBJ2-1	TRBV19	CASSIVHNEQFF
TRBJ2-1	TRBV6-2/TRBV6-3	CASIRSGSYNEQFF
TRBJ2-7	TRBV10-2	CASSVYGTYEQYF
TRBJ2-1	TRBV9	CASSSVGSTNEQFF
TRBJ2-3	TRBV5-1	CASSAPGTGFPSTDTQYF
TRBJ1-1	TRBV5-1	CASSWEDPTEAFF
TRBJ2-2	TRBV5-1	CASSTSYRIPTGELFF
TRBJ2-1	TRBV5-4	CASSLGAGRGGGEQFF
TRBJ1-5	TRBV7-8	CASSPNSVGINQPQHF
TRBJ2-7	TRBV6-2/TRBV6-3	CASSVSQGSLYEQYF
TRBJ1-1	TRBV30	CAWSVRVSTEAFF
TRBJ2-7	TRBV25-1	CASSDSFRGSYEQYF
TRBJ2-2	TRBV5-1	CASSLDSGRTGELFF